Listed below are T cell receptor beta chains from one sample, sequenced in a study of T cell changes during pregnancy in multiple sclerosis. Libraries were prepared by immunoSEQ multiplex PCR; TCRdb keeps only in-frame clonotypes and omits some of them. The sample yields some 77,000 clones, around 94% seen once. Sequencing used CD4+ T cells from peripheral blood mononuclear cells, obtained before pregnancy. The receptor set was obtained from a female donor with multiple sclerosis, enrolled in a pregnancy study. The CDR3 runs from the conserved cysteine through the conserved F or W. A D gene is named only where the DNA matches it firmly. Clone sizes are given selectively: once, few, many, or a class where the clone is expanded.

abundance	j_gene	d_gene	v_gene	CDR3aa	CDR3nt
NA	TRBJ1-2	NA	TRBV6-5	CASSSWGSPDGTF	TGTGCCAGCAGTTCCTGGGGCAGCCCCGATGGGACCTTC
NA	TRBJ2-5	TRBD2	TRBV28	CASSLAAGGQETQYF	TGTGCCAGCAGTTTAGCTGCGGGGGGACAAGAGACCCAGTACTTC
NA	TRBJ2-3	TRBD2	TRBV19	CASSTTSGSTDTQYF	TGTGCCAGTTCTACGACTAGCGGCTCAACAGATACGCAGTATTTT
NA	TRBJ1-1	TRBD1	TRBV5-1	CASSLDLQGRTEAFF	TGCGCCAGCAGCTTGGATTTACAGGGGAGGACTGAAGCTTTCTTT
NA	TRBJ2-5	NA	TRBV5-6	CASSFGVQETQYF	TGTGCCAGCAGCTTCGGAGTTCAAGAGACCCAGTACTTC
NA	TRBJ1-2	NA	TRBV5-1	CASSPEPRSPMGYTF	TGCGCCAGCAGTCCCGAGCCCCGATCGCCCATGGGCTACACCTTC
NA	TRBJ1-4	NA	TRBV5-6	CASSSRWGGEKLFF	TGTGCCAGCAGCTCGCGATGGGGGGGAGAAAAACTGTTTTTT
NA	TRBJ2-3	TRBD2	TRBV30	CAWSVGLAVTDTQYF	TGTGCCTGGAGTGTAGGACTAGCGGTAACAGATACGCAGTATTTT
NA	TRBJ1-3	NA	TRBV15	CATSIVGGSGNTIYF	TGTGCCACCAGCATAGTGGGGGGCTCTGGAAACACCATATATTTT
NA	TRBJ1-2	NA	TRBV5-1	CASSSDRSSYGYTF	TGCGCCAGCAGCTCTGACAGGTCTTCCTATGGCTACACCTTC
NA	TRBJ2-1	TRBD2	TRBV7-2	CASSLLERGGVDEQFF	TGTGCCAGCAGCCTTCTGGAGCGGGGGGGCGTAGATGAGCAGTTCTTC
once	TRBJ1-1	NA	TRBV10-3	CAISGRQNTEAFF	TGTGCCATCAGTGGCCGACAGAACACTGAAGCTTTCTTT